This entry describes one TCR beta chain. This sample is part of a study of cytomegalovirus exposure and HLA in healthy donors. Vbeta (60) and Jbeta (13) primers were used in the PCR. Profiled with immunoSEQ multiplex PCR; TCRdb holds only in-frame clones, not every one. The sample lists about 140,000 clones, about 80% occurring once. The junction had 8 bases not matched to a gene; V was cut back by 6 bases and J by 1 base. CDR3 length: 14 amino acids. CDR1 SQVTM and CDR2 ANQGSEA come from the germline V gene. The sequence was obtained from a male donor in good health and CMV-seropositive. The sequencing input was PBMCs. The chain employs TRBV29-1 and TRBJ2-7; TRBD1 agrees at 8 bases. CDR3 DNA sequence: TGCAGCGTGCGCCGGGACAGGTATTCCTACGAGCAGTACTTC. It is translated as CSVRRDRYSYEQYF.